Listed here are 22 T cell receptor beta chains from one sample, sequenced in a study of identical twins. TCRdb re-derived calls from the 5' RACE reads in MiXCR, one entry per CDR3 protein. The data contain hundreds of thousands of distinct CDR3 sequences, 20% to 25% of them singletons. The same data also contributed to another study, on yellow fever vaccine responses in identical twins.

Sequences were obtained from CD4+ T cells sorted from blood. Receptors were obtained from a woman in her late teens or twenties in good health.

This chain joins TRBV3-1 and TRBJ1-3; D remains ambiguous. Germline V gene lookup returns CDR1 LGHDT and CDR2 YNNKEL (reference sequence). Trimming removed 2 bases from V and 5 bases from J, with 10 bases in between. The CDR3 totals 14 residues. For the CDR3, the DNA is TGTGCCAGCAGCCAACTAGAGGGCCGAAACACCATATATTTT. Translation: CASSQLEGRNTIYF.

This clonotype was seen a single time. The V call is TRBV12-3 or TRBV12-4, the J call TRBJ2-1; no clear D. V dropped 6 bases and J dropped 5 bases, with 14 bases sitting between them. The CDR3 extends over 14 amino acids. DNA for the CDR3: TGTGCCAGCAGCTCATCGGACCAAAACAATGAGCAGTTCTTC. It yields the protein CASSSSDQNNEQFF.

This chain joins TRBV6-1 and TRBJ1-2; 8 nucleotides line up with TRBD1. The CDR3 length is 13 residues. V lost 7 bases, J lost 5 bases, and 6 bases stayed unmatched. CDR1 is MNHNS, CDR2 SASEGT, per germline. The CDR3 protein is CASTPWDRYGYTF. CDR3 sequence (DNA): TGTGCCAGCACCCCTTGGGACAGGTATGGCTACACCTTC.

J is TRBJ2-3 and V is TRBV24-1, with a tentative D call TRBD1 (6 bases). Germline CDR1 is KGHDR and CDR2 is SFDVKD. V was pared by 4 bases and J by 2 bases, with 21 bases between. CDR3 length: 18 amino acids. CDR3 nucleotide sequence: TGTGCCACCAGTGACCCCGGCCGGGACACGGGCAACACAGATACGCAGTATTTT. Translating it yields CATSDPGRDTGNTDTQYF.

The table lists this clonotype with a few counts. The CDR3 DNA is TGTGCCAGCAGCTTGCTAGGGCTCAGCACAGATACGCAGTATTTT. Protein: CASSLLGLSTDTQYF. The chain combines TRBV7-9 with TRBJ2-3; D is ambiguous. Germline V lookup: CDR1 SEHNR, CDR2 FQNEAQ (reference sequence). Trimming left V 3 bases short and J 0 bases short, with 10 bases between. CDR3 size: 15 residues.

The chain couples TRBV28 to TRBJ2-3; D is uncertain. The V gene lost 9 bases and the J gene lost 0 bases, with 7 bases spanning the gap. The CDR3 has 12 amino acids. CDR1 is MDHEN, CDR2 SYDVKM, per germline. CDR3 sequence (DNA): TGTGCCAGTGACACCAGCACAGATACGCAGTATTTT. Residues: CASDTSTDTQYF.

This clonotype was counted a few times. The chain employs TRBV10-1 and TRBJ2-1; 11 nucleotides align to TRBD2. With 6 bases clipped from V and 10 bases from J, the junction kept 5 bases outside the gene matches. The CDR3 runs 13 residues. Germline CDR1 is WNHNN and CDR2 is SYGVQD (reference sequence). The CDR3 sequence is CASSPGLAEEQFF. CDR3 nucleotides: TGCGCCAGCAGCCCGGGACTAGCGGAAGAGCAGTTCTTC.

V is TRBV11-3 and J is TRBJ2-1, with 7 bases aligning to TRBD1. In germline, CDR1 is SGHNT, CDR2 YENEEA. Unmatched junction bases numbered 15, after V lost 3 bases and J lost 7 bases. The CDR3 sequence is 17 residues long. The CDR3 spells CASSFTTGAMDRNEQFF. The CDR3 DNA follows: TGTGCCAGCAGCTTCACCACAGGGGCAATGGATCGTAATGAGCAGTTCTTC.

A few counts support this clonotype. CDR3 loop: CASSSPGTNIPLRLYEQYV. The CDR3 DNA is TGTGCCAGCAGTTCCCCCGGGACAAATATCCCCCTGCGGCTCTACGAGCAGTACGTC. This sequence joins TRBV28 and TRBJ2-7; a possible D gene is TRBD1 (6 bases). This CDR3 is 19 amino acids long. Looked up from germline, CDR1 is MDHEN and CDR2 is SYDVKM. The germline V and J ends were trimmed by 4 bases and 3 bases, with 28 bases remaining between them.

In this sample, this clonotype turned up a few times. The rearrangement uses TRBV24-1 and TRBJ2-1; D not certain. V was clipped by 7 bases and J by 5 bases, with 14 bases between them. The CDR3 has 14 amino acids. The germline V gene encodes CDR1 KGHDR and CDR2 SFDVKD. The CDR3 loop reads CATSPRTLHNEQFF. In nucleotides, the CDR3 is TGTGCCACCAGCCCGCGGACGCTACACAATGAGCAGTTCTTC.

Only a few counts were recorded for this clonotype. The chain recombines TRBV5-1 with TRBJ1-1, with TRBD1 identical over 7 bases. CDR3 size: 14 residues. In germline, CDR1 is SGHRS, CDR2 YFSETQ. The J segment lost 3 bases and the V segment lost 4 bases, leaving 6 bases of the junction unmatched. CDR3 residues: CASSKGQEYTEAFF. CDR3 in DNA: TGCGCCAGCAGCAAAGGACAGGAGTACACTGAAGCTTTCTTT.

V is TRBV7-9 and J is TRBJ1-4; no firm D call. This CDR3 has 12 amino acids. From germline, CDR1 is SEHNR and CDR2 FQNEAQ (reference sequence). V was trimmed by 0 bases and J by 10 bases, leaving 6 bases between them. The CDR3 is CASSLASGKLFF. CDR3 sequence (DNA): TGTGCCAGCAGCTTAGCGTCAGGAAAACTGTTTTTT.

This CDR3 reads CASSLSAGVQETQYF. CDR3 bases: TGTGCCAGCAGCTTATCAGCGGGAGTTCAAGAGACCCAGTACTTC. J is TRBJ2-5 and V is TRBV7-9, with 8 bases identical to TRBD2. The V gene end was trimmed by 2 bases and the J gene end by 2 bases; junction bases not matched to a gene: 4. CDR3 length: 15 residues. Germline V gene data show CDR1 as SEHNR and CDR2 as FQNEAQ (reference sequence).

The table lists this clonotype with a few counts. The chain is built from TRBV3-1 and TRBJ2-5, with no clear D. Germline CDR1 and CDR2: LGHDT and YNNKEL (reference sequence). Between the trimmed V and J ends, which lost 1 base and 3 bases, there was a span of 9 bases. This CDR3 comprises 14 residues. The CDR3 region has the DNA TGTGCCAGCAGCCAAGGTCTTAGGAAAGAGACCCAGTACTTC. It translates to CASSQGLRKETQYF.

The gene calls are TRBV18 and TRBJ2-5; D is unresolved. CDR3 length equals 13 residues. Germline lookup yields CDR1 KGHSH and CDR2 LQKENI. Deletions cut 3 bases from V and 2 bases from J, with 7 bases between. The CDR3 sequence is CASSPKGQETQYF. The CDR3 DNA follows: TGTGCCAGCTCACCTAAGGGACAAGAGACCCAGTACTTC. The entire variable domain, with the rest obtained from reference TRBV18 and TRBJ2-5, is as follows: NAGVMQNPRHLVRRRGQEARLRCSPMKGHSHVYWYRQLPEEGLKFMVYLQKENIIDESGMPKERFSAEFPKEGPSILRIQQVVRGDSAAYFCASSPKGQETQYFGPGTRLLVL.

This clonotype was counted between two and nine times. CDR3 in amino acids: CASSVGTGAPRDEQYF. DNA of the CDR3: TGCGCCAGCAGCGTAGGGACAGGAGCTCCCCGCGACGAGCAGTACTTC. V is TRBV5-1 and J is TRBJ2-7; 8 bases fit TRBD1. Germline assignment: CDR1 SGHRS and CDR2 YFSETQ. The V segment lost 4 bases and the J segment 5 bases; nucleotides outside the gene matches: 14. The CDR3 extends over 16 amino acids.

This clonotype was observed once. The rearrangement links TRBV2 to TRBJ2-1; no definite D call. Trimming pared 0 bases from V and 0 bases from J, leaving 9 bases between. The CDR3 runs 16 residues. Germline CDR1 reads SNHLY; CDR2 reads FYNNEI. This CDR3 reads CASSEAWQASYNEQFF. CDR3 DNA sequence: TGTGCCAGCAGTGAAGCGTGGCAGGCCTCCTACAATGAGCAGTTCTTC.

The V call is TRBV24-1, the J call TRBJ2-2; 8 bases align to TRBD1. Trimming at V came to 5 bases and at J to 4 bases, leaving 11 bases not matched to a gene. The length of the CDR3 is 17 residues. CDR1 KGHDR and CDR2 SFDVKD come from the germline V gene. The CDR3 sequence is CATSGRSQGAGTGELFF. As DNA, the CDR3 is TGTGCCACCAGTGGGAGATCGCAGGGGGCAGGCACCGGGGAGCTGTTTTTT.

This clonotype was counted between two and nine times. This chain joins TRBV6-1 and TRBJ1-6; 10 bases are shared with TRBD1. The CDR3 consists of 15 residues. Germline CDR1 MNHNS, CDR2 SASEGT. The J segment lost 9 bases and the V segment lost 3 bases, leaving 5 bases of the junction unmatched. The CDR3 DNA follows: TGTGCCAGCAGTGACCGGGACAGGGGTGCTTCACCCCTCCACTTT. Protein sequence: CASSDRDRGASPLHF.

The sample holds a few counts of this clonotype. The chain uses TRBV29-1 and TRBJ1-4; D may be TRBD1 (5 bases). The germline gives CDR1 SQVTM, CDR2 ANQGSEA. The CDR3 totals 10 residues. V was pared by 7 bases and J by 8 bases, with 8 bases between. The CDR3 sequence is CSGGDEKLFF. The CDR3 region has the DNA TGCAGCGGGGGGGACGAAAAACTGTTTTTT.

The genes are TRBV20-1 and TRBJ1-2; D is perhaps TRBD1 (6 bases). Per germline, CDR1 DFQATT and CDR2 SNEGSKA (reference sequence). This CDR3 has 17 amino acids. V was cut by 5 bases and J by 8 bases, with 30 bases left in between. The CDR3 DNA is TGCAGTGCTCCCCATGGGGGGCAGAAGGATGTATCATACGGCTACACCTTC. Protein: CSAPHGGQKDVSYGYTF.

This clonotype has a handful of counts. The chain couples TRBV14 to TRBJ1-1; TRBD1 matches 7 bases. Germline values: CDR1 SGHDN, CDR2 FVKESK. The trim removed 6 bases at V and 4 bases at J, leaving 5 bases unmatched. This CDR3 has 13 residues. The CDR3 nucleotides read TGTGCCAGCAGACGTCAGGGGGGCACTGAAGCTTTCTTT. It yields the protein CASRRQGGTEAFF.